This T cell receptor (beta chain) was retrieved from a study of molecular identifiers for immune sequencing clone quantification (dated by TCRdb to the late 2010s). Background on the whole study: For a replicate experiment, the RNA from either 20,000 or 100,000 naive CD8 T cells was divided into five aliquots, and four of those aliquots went on to sequencing. This methods study benchmarked molecular-identifier clustering-based TCR repertoire sequencing (MIDCIRS) and TCR RNA copy counting, using CD8 T cells to do so. General study outcomes and caveats: Spiked-in Jurkat TCR RNA equal to a single cell's worth was reported to be detectable even within one million naive CD8 T cells. The sizes of highly expanded clones could end up underestimated when identical TCR molecules share a barcode. The naive libraries included spiked-in Jurkat TCR RNA (roughly nine copies' worth), and this Jurkat TCR RNA is not part of the donor repertoire. Approximately 2.7 recovered TCR RNA copies per cell were obtained by modeling, versus around 9.8 by digital PCR, implying a capture efficiency of around 28%. Clones above 20 RNA copies held over 97% of molecules in CMV-specific effector cells but under 1% in naive cells. When barcode sub-clustering was omitted, TCR diversity was inflated by chimeric consensus sequences, with chimeras reaching as high as 47%.

V is reduced by 2 bases and J by 8 bases, leaving a spacing of 16 bases between them. Reading from cysteine to phenylalanine, the CDR3 counts 15 amino acids. Just CDR3 DNA is preserved here, 45 bases in frame from base 1. Via the germline V gene, CDR1 is SGHTA and CDR2 FQGNSA. There are many counts of this clonotype. No cognate antigen has been identified for it. No much larger clone exists at a distance of one base, and base qualities are not known. Library method: PCR. Sequencer: Illumina HiSeq 4000. Bulk TCR libraries were generated as previously described, with the TCR primers listed in Table S5 used. Purification of total RNA was performed with the Qiagen AllPrep DNA/RNA kit. Before analysis, reads from multiple sequencing runs of one library were combined. The authors' analysis ran thus. Reads were retained only if an exact TCR constant sequence was present, and the retained reads were trimmed to 150 nt and grouped according to their 12-nt molecular barcodes. Reads inside each barcode group were sub-clustered using a 15% Levenshtein threshold, and a quality-weighted consensus sequence was constructed for each RNA molecule. Non-functional sequences were excluded, and lower-count sequences lying one edit away from another sequence were also excluded. On the basis of fitting two negative binomial distributions, barcode sub-clusters with fewer than 20% of the maximum read count were discarded. The public reads were reanalyzed by TCRdb: fastp trimming at Q25, MiXCR alignment, in-frame beta chains only. CDR3 protein sequences are deduplicated, and each keeps its most common genes and DNA. What appears here as the V and J calls and clone size reflects TCRdb's work, not the paper's. The sample table holds some 320,000 distinct CDR3 sequences, of which over 20% were seen once. The ten largest make up 0.7% to 0.9% of the sample.

Libraries of naive CD8 T cells were built from anywhere between roughly 18,000 and 1,000,000 sorted cells, with 10%, 30% or 50% of the purified RNA used. Naive CD8 T cells, defined as CD8+CD4-CCR7+CD45RA+, were FACS-sorted into RLT Plus buffer on a BD FACSAria II. To test detection sensitivity, Jurkat RNA equivalent to ten TCR copies was spiked into samples of roughly 20,000-1,100,000 naive CD8 T cells. Enrichment of CD8 T cells was performed with RosetteSep CD8+ T Cell Enrichment Cocktail and Ficoll-Paque, after which ACK red cell lysis was carried out. The sample consisted of naive CD8+ T cells from blood, with Jurkat cell RNA spiked in. The cell subset or site label for this specimen denotes: FACS-sorted CD8+CD4-CCR7+CD45RA+ naive T cells. The chain joins TRBV7-2 to TRBJ2-1; no D gene call is confident. This receptor was identified in a human donor in good health. Some libraries in this study had Jurkat cell RNA spiked in. CDR3 protein: CASSLSAGFLDEQFF. The DNA is as follows: TGTGCCAGCAGCTTATCGGCAGGATTTCTTGATGAGCAGTTCTTC. Joined to the reference TRBV7-2 and TRBJ2-1 proteins, this CDR3 gives the full variable domain: GAGVSQSPSNKVTEKGKDVELRCDPISGHTALYWYRQSLGQGLEFLIYFQGNSAPDKSGLPSDRFSAERTGGSVSTLTIQRTQQEDSAVYLCASSLSAGFLDEQFFGPGTRLTVL.